This T cell receptor beta chain was obtained from a study of shared clonotypes between healthy human individuals. For sorted subsets, approximately 0.2 ug DNA per replicate equaled tens of thousands of T cell genomes. The method was immunoSEQ multiplex PCR; TCRdb's version includes in-frame clones alone and lacks a portion of them. The data show roughly 700,000 clones, about 74% seen once. The CDR3 runs 15 residues. Trimming removed 7 bases at V and 5 bases at J, with 20 bases between. Germline loops: CDR1 MDHEN, CDR2 SYDVKM. General study results and limits: The sole specimen, blood, was sampled, and tissue repertoires likely differ. Sequencing depth was expected to affect clonotype sharing among donors. Generally, naive subsets came out with larger estimated richness than memory subsets.

Note on this clone: What it recognizes is unknown.

Sequenced material: memory CD4+ T cells sorted from blood. Subset in this sample: CD45RA-negative fraction. The chain employs TRBV28 and TRBJ1-1; D remains unclear. This clonotype was sampled from a woman aged 25 to 39 in good health. The DNA of the CDR3 is TGTGCCAGCACGGTATCCGGGCTCCGAAGGACTGAAGCTTTCTTT. Translation gives CASTVSGLRRTEAFF.